A selection of T cell receptor beta chains follows, all from one sample in a study of beta chain features in type 1 diabetes. Only in-frame clones appear in the TCRdb table, and some are missing; sequencing was by immunoSEQ multiplex PCR. This sample yields over 40,000 clones, of which 66% are seen a single time; about 1.7% belongs to the top ten. The sample was Tregs from blood. All receptors derive from a young man with type 1 diabetes. Some clones in this sample may be carry-over from other donors' samples. Each CDR3 is given with its conserved first and last residue. A D gene is named only where the DNA matches it firmly. Where a row states a size, it is once, few, many or the class of an expanded clone; other rows omit it.

j_gene,d_gene,abundance,len,v_gene,CDR3aa,CDR3nt
TRBJ1-2,.,.,11,TRBV6-1,CASRQNYGYTF,TGTGCCAGCAGACAGAACTATGGCTACACCTTC
TRBJ2-7,.,.,13,TRBV28,CASRYGLDYEQYF,TGTGCCAGCAGGTATGGACTGGACTACGAGCAGTACTTC
TRBJ2-5,.,few,15,TRBV10-3,CAISERGSFYETQYF,TGTGCCATCAGTGAGCGGGGATCCTTTTATGAGACCCAGTACTTC
TRBJ1-3,TRBD1,few,16,TRBV7-9,CASSLGGEQGRNTIYF,TGTGCCAGCAGCTTAGGCGGGGAACAGGGGAGAAACACCATATATTTT
TRBJ2-3,TRBD1,.,14,TRBV10-3,CAISRGGNTDTQYF,TGTGCCATCAGTCGAGGGGGCAACACAGATACGCAGTATTTT
TRBJ1-2,TRBD1,.,13,TRBV5-1,CASRTGGNYGYTF,TGCGCCAGCAGGACAGGGGGAAACTATGGCTACACCTTC
TRBJ2-7,TRBD1,.,15,TRBV5-4,CASSLQGGLSYEQYF,TGTGCCAGCAGCTTGCAAGGGGGCCTATCCTACGAGCAGTACTTC
TRBJ1-4,.,.,12,TRBV6-6,CAAQGGNEKLFF,TGTGCCGCCCAAGGGGGTAATGAAAAACTGTTTTTT
TRBJ1-2,.,.,15,TRBV28,CASRIIGGGNYGYTF,TGTGCCAGCAGGATTATTGGGGGCGGAAACTATGGCTACACCTTC
TRBJ2-5,TRBD2,few,14,TRBV18,CASSPGTSGETQYF,TGTGCCAGCTCACCCGGGACTAGCGGAGAGACCCAGTACTTC
TRBJ2-3,.,few,14,TRBV2,CASSEASGTDTQYF,TGTGCCAGCAGTGAGGCTAGCGGCACAGATACGCAGTATTTT
TRBJ1-1,.,few,13,TRBV11-1,CASSRQENTEAFF,TGTGCCAGCAGCCGTCAGGAGAACACTGAAGCTTTCTTT
TRBJ1-2,.,.,13,TRBV15,CATSRDLNYGYTF,TGTGCCACCAGCAGAGACCTTAACTATGGCTACACCTTC
TRBJ1-1,.,.,9,TRBV20-1,CRVGAEAFF,TGCAGGGTTGGAGCTGAAGCTTTCTTT
TRBJ1-6,TRBD1,once,14,TRBV2,CASSLTGDNSPLHF,TGTGCCAGCAGTCTGACAGGGGATAATTCACCCCTCCACTTT
TRBJ2-3,.,once,14,TRBV5-1,CASSLGSGEDTQYF,TGCGCCAGCAGCTTGGGGTCCGGGGAAGATACGCAGTATTTT
TRBJ1-1,.,few,15,TRBV10-3,CAIRKMSPVNTEAFF,TGTGCCATCAGGAAGATGAGTCCTGTGAACACTGAAGCTTTCTTT
TRBJ1-5,.,.,15,TRBV5-1,CASSFQGGSNQPQHF,TGCGCCAGCAGCTTCCAGGGTGGAAGCAATCAGCCCCAGCATTTT
TRBJ1-4,TRBD1,few,16,TRBV7-2,CASSLRAGGANEKLFF,TGTGCCAGCAGCTTAAGGGCAGGGGGAGCTAATGAAAAACTGTTTTTT
TRBJ2-1,.,.,12,TRBV6-5,CASSSSWNEQFF,TGTGCCAGCAGTTCTAGCTGGAATGAGCAGTTCTTC
TRBJ2-1,TRBD2,.,15,TRBV7-3,CASSLRAGGGNEQFF,TGTGCCAGCAGCTTACGAGCGGGGGGGGGCAATGAGCAGTTCTTC
TRBJ1-1,TRBD1,.,14,TRBV5-1,CASSLAGGNTEAFF,TGCGCCAGCAGCTTGGCAGGGGGGAACACTGAAGCTTTCTTT
TRBJ2-3,TRBD1,.,15,TRBV7-8,CASSLEGQTTDTQYF,TGTGCCAGCAGCTTAGAGGGACAGACCACAGATACGCAGTATTTT
TRBJ1-4,TRBD1,.,15,TRBV28,CAIARGALTNEKLFF,TGTGCCATCGCCAGGGGGGCTCTCACTAATGAAAAACTGTTTTTT
TRBJ2-7,TRBD2,.,13,TRBV11-2,CASSSGLAYEQYF,TGTGCCAGCAGCTCGGGACTAGCCTACGAGCAGTACTTC
TRBJ2-4,TRBD2,.,13,TRBV6-6,CASWGGRADIQYF,TGTGCCAGCTGGGGGGGGAGGGCGGACATTCAGTACTTC
TRBJ2-3,.,.,12,TRBV6-5,CASSGYTDTQYF,TGTGCCAGCAGCGGGTACACAGATACGCAGTATTTT
TRBJ2-1,.,.,12,TRBV19,CASSTPTGEQFF,TGTGCCAGTAGTACCCCGACAGGAGAGCAGTTCTTC
TRBJ1-5,.,.,16,TRBV19,CASTLFWGRHNQPQHF,TGTGCCAGTACCCTCTTCTGGGGCCGCCACAATCAGCCCCAGCATTTT
TRBJ2-7,TRBD1,.,14,TRBV6-5,CASSLGQGSYEQYF,TGTGCCAGCAGCCTCGGACAGGGCAGCTACGAGCAGTACTTC
TRBJ2-5,.,.,12,TRBV11-2,CASAGQGQTQYF,TGTGCCAGCGCTGGGCAGGGGCAGACCCAGTACTTC
TRBJ1-2,.,few,15,TRBV4-1,CASSFFPQGNYGYTF,TGCGCCAGCAGCTTCTTTCCTCAGGGGAACTATGGCTACACCTTC
TRBJ2-5,.,.,15,TRBV19,CASSTPHMNQETQYF,TGTGCCAGTAGTACTCCCCACATGAACCAGGAGACCCAGTACTTC
TRBJ1-1,.,once,13,TRBV11-2,CASSLQGDTEAFF,TGTGCCAGCAGCTTACAGGGTGACACTGAAGCTTTCTTT